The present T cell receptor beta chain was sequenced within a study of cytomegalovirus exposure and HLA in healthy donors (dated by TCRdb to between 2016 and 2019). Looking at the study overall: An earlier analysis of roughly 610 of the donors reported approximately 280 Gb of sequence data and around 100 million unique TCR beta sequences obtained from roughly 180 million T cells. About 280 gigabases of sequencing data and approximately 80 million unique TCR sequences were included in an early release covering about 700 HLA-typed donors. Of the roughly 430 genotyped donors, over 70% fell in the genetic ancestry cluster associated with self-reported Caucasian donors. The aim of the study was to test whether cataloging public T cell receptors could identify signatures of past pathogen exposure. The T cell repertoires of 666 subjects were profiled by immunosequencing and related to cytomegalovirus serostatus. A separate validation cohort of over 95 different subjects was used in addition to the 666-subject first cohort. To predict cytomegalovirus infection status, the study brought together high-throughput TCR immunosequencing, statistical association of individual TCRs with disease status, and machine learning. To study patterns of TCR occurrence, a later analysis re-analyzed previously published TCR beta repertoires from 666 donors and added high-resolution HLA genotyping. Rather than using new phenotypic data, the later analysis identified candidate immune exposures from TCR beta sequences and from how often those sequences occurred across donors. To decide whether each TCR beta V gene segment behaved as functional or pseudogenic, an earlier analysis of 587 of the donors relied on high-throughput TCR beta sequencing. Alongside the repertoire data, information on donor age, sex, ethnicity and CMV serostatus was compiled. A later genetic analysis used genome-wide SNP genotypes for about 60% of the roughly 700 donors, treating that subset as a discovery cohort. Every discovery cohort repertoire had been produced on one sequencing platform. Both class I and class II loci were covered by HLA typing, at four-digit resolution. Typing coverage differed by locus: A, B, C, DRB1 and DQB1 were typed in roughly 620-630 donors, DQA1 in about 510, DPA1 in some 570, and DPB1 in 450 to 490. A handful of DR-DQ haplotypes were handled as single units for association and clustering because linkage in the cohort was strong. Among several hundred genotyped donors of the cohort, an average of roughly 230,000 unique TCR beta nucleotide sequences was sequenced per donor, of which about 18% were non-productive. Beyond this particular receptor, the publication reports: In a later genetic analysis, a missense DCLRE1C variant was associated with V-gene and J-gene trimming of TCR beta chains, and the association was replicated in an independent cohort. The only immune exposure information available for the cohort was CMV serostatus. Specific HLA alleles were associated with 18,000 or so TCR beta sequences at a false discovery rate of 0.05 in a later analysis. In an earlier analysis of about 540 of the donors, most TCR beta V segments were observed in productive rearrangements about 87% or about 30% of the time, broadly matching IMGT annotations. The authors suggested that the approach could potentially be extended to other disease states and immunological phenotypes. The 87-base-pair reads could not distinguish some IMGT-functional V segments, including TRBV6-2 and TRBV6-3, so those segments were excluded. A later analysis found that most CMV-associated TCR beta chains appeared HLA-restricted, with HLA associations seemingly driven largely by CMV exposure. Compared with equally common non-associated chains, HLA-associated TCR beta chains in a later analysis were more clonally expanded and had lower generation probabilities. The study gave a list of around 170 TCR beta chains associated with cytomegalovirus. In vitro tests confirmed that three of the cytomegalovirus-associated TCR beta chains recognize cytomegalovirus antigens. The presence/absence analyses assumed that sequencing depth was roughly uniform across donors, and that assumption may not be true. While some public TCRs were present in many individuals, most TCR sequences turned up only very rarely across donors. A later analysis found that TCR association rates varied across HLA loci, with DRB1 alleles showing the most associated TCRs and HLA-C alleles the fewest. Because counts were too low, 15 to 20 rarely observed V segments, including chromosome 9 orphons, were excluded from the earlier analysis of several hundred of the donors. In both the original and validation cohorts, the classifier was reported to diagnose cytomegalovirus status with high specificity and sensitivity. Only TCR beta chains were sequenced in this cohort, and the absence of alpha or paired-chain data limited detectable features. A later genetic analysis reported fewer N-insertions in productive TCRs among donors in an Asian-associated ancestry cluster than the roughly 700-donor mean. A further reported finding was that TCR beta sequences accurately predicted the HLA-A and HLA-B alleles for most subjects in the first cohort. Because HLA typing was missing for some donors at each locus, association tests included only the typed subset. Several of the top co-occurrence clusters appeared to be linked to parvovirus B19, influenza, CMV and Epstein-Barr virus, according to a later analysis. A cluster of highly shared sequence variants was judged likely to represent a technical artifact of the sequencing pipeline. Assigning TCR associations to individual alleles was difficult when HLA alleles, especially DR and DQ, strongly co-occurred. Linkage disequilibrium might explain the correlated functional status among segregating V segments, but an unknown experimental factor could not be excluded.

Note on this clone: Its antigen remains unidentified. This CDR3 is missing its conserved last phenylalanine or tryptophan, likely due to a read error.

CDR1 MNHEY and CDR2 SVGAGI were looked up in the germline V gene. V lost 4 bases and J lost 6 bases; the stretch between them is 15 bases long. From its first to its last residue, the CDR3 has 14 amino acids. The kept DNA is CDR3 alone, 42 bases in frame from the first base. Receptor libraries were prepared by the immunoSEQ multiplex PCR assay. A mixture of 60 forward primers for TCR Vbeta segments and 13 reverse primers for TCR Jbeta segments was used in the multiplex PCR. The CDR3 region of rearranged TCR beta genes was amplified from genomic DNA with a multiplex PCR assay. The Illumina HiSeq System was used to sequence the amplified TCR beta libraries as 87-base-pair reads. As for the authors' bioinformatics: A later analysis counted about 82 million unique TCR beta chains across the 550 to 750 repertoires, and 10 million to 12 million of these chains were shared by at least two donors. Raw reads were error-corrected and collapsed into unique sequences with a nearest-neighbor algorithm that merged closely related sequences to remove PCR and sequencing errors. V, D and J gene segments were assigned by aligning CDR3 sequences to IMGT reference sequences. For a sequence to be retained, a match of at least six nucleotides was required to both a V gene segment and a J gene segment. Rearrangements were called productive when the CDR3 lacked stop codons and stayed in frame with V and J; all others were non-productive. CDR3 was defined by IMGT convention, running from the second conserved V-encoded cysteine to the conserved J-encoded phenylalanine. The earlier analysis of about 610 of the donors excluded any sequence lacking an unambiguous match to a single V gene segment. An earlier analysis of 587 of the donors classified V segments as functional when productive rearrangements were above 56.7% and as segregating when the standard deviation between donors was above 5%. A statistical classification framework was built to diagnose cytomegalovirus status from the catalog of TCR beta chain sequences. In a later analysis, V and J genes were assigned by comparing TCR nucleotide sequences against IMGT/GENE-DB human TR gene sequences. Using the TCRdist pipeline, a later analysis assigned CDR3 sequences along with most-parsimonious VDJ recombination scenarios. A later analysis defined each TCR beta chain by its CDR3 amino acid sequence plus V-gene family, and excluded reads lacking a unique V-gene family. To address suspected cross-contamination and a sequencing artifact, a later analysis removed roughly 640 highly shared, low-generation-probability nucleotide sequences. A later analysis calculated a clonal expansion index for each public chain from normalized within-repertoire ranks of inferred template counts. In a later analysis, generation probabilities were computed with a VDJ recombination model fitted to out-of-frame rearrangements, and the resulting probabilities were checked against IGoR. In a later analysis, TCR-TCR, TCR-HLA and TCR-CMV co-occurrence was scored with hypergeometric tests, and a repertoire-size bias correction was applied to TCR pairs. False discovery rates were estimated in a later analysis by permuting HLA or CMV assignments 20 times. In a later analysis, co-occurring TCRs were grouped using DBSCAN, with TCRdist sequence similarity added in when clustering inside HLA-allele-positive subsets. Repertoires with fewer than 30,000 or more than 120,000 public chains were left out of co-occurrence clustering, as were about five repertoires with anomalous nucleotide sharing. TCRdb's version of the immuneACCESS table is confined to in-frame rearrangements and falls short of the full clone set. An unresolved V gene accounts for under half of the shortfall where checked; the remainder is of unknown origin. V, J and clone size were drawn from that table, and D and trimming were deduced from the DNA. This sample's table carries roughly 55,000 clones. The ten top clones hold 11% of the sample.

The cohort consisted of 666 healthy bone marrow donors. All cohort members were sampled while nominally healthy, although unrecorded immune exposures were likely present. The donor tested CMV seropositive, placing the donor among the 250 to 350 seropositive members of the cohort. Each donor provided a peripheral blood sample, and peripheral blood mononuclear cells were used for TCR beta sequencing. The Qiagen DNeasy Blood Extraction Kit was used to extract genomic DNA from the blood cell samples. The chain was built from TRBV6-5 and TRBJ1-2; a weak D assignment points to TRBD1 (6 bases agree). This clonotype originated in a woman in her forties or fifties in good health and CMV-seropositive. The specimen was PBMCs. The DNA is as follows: TGTGCCAGCAGTTCCACCGGACAGACAAATGGCTACACCCTC. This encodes CASSSTGQTNGYTL.